This T cell receptor beta chain was recorded in a study of CD8+CD57+ T cells in acquired aplastic anemia. The overall study: The mean DNA yield obtained from sorted CD4+ and CD8+ cells came to roughly 3 ug. Study observations and caveats: Patients shared just under 30 CD8+ CDR3 sequences with controls.

This clonotype was recorded at least ten times. Its antigen is undetermined. TCR beta VDJ and CDR3 were profiled, and genomic DNA was the template. MiXCR, run by TCRdb on the reads, gives a single entry per CDR3 protein. Of fewer than 200,000 distinct CDR3 sequences listed, 60% to 70% were seen once; the top ten hold roughly 42%. Sequenced material: sorted CD4+, CD8+, or CD8+CD57+ T cells (not recorded which) from PBMCs. The clonotype comes from a human donor in good health.

The CDR3 DNA reads TGTGCCAGCAGCTACCGATCGGCGCGGGCGGGGGAGCAGTACTTC. Its translation is CASSYRSARAGEQYF. This rearrangement joins TRBV5-8 to TRBJ2-7; possibly TRBD2 for D (6 bases). Deletions cut 3 bases from V and 7 bases from J, with 20 bases between. CDR1 is SGHTS, CDR2 YDEGEE, per germline. The CDR3 sequence is 15 residues long.